What follows are 6 T cell receptor beta chains derived from one specimen sequenced in a study of shared clonotypes between healthy human individuals. Sequencing was performed with immunoSEQ multiplex PCR; in TCRdb, only in-frame clones are kept and a portion is missing. Among approximately 2.5 million clones listed, 90% to 95% were seen once. Material: naive CD4+ T cells from PBMCs. Described subset: CD45RA+ positively selected. These TCRs come from a man younger than 30 in good health. Some clones in this sample may be carry-over from other donors' samples.

The chain combines TRBV9 with TRBJ2-1; D not certain. Trimming stripped 0 bases from V and 9 bases from J, with 13 bases between. CDR3 length equals 14 residues. Germline values: CDR1 SGDLS, CDR2 YYNGEE. For the CDR3, the DNA is TGTGCCAGCAGCGTAGCCAGCGCTTCAGGTGAGCAGTTCTTC. Protein product: CASSVASASGEQFF. Combining the CDR3 with reference TRBV9 and TRBJ2-1 gives the whole variable domain DSGVTQTPKHLITATGQRVTLRCSPRSGDLSVYWYQQSLDQGLQFLIQYYNGEERAKGNILERFSAQQFPDLHSELNLSSLELGDSALYFCASSVASASGEQFFGPGTRLTVL.

The CDR3 bases are TGCGCCAGCAGCTTGGCGGGAGTAGGCCGAGAGACCCAGTACTTC. Protein: CASSLAGVGRETQYF. The rearrangement uses TRBV5-1 and TRBJ2-5; TRBD2 might be the D (6 bases). The ends were cut back, 0 bases at V and 4 bases at J, with 13 bases in the middle. Germline loops: CDR1 SGHRS, CDR2 YFSETQ. The CDR3 consists of 15 residues.

The gene calls are TRBV5-4 and TRBJ2-1; D perhaps matches TRBD2 (6 bases). The V and J ends lost 0 bases and 9 bases respectively, with 16 bases between them. This CDR3 spans 15 amino acids. Germline V gene data show CDR1 as SGHNT and CDR2 as YYREEE (reference sequence). CDR3 protein: CASSLGGIPGGEQFF. CDR3 coding DNA: TGTGCCAGCAGCTTGGGCGGGATCCCTGGGGGTGAGCAGTTCTTC.

This chain uses TRBV9 with TRBJ2-5, with TRBD2 as a possible D gene (5 bases). Trimming removed 3 bases from V and 1 base from J, with 13 bases in between. CDR1 and CDR2 (germline): SGDLS, YYNGEE. This CDR3 is built from 15 residues. CDR3 sequence (DNA): TGTGCCAGCAGCGCCTCTAGCACCTTCCAAGAGACCCAGTACTTC. Protein sequence: CASSASSTFQETQYF.

The rearrangement links TRBV5-1 to TRBJ1-1, with D possibly matching TRBD1 (6 bases). The germline V gene has CDR1 SGHRS and CDR2 YFSETQ. This CDR3 is built from 15 residues. V gave up 1 base and J gave up 1 base, with 11 bases separating them. The CDR3 DNA sequence: TGCGCCAGCAGCTTGTATCTGGGGGCGAACACTGAAGCTTTCTTT. This gives the protein CASSLYLGANTEAFF.

This clone has only one observation. V and J are TRBV5-1 and TRBJ1-2, with TRBD1 matching over 9 bases. CDR1 is SGHRS and CDR2 is YFSETQ in the germline V gene. The CDR3 sequence is 15 residues long. The J segment lost 2 bases and the V segment lost 4 bases, leaving 6 bases of the junction unmatched. The CDR3 sequence: CASSPGTGRNYGYTF. Written as DNA, the CDR3 is TGCGCCAGCAGCCCAGGGACAGGGAGGAACTATGGCTACACCTTC.